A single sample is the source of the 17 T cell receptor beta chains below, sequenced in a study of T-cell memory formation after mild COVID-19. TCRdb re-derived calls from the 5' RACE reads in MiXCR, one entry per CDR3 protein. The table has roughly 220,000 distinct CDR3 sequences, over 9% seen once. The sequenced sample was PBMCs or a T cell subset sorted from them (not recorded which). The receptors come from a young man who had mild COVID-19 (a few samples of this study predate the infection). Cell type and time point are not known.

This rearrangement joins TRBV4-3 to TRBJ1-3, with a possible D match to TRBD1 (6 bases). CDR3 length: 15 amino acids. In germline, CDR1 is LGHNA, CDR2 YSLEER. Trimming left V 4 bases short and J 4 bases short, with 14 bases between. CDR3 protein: CASSRAGTSGNTIYF. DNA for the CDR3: TGCGCCAGCAGCCGGGCCGGGACATCCGGAAACACCATATATTTT.

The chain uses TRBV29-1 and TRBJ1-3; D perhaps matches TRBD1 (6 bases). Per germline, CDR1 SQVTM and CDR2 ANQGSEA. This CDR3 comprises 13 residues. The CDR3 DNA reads TGCTCCGGTACTCAGGGGCCTGGAAACACCATATATTTT. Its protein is CSGTQGPGNTIYF.

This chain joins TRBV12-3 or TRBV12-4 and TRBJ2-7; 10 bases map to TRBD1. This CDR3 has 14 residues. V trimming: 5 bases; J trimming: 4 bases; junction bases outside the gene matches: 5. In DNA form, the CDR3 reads TGTGCCAGCAGTCCTGGGACAGGGGAATACGAGCAGTACTTC. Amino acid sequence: CASSPGTGEYEQYF.

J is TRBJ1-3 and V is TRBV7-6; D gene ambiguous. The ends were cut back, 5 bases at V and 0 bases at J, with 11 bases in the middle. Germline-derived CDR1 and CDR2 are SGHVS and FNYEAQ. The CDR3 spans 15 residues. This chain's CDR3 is CASSPGGSSGNTIYF. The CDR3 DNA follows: TGTGCCAGCAGCCCCGGTGGGAGCTCTGGAAACACCATATATTTT.

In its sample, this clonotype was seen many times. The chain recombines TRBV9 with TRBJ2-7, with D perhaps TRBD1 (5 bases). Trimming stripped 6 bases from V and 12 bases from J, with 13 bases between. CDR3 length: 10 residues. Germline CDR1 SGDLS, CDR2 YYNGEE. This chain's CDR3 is CASTRQGRYV. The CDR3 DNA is TGTGCCAGCACCCGCCAGGGTAGGTACGTC.

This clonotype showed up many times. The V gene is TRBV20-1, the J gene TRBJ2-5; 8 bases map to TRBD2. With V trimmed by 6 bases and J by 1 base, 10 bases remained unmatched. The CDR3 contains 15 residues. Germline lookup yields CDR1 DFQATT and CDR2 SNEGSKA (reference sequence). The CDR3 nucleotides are TGCAGTGCCAACGGGGGCGGGGGGACCCAAGAGACCCAGTACTTC. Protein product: CSANGGGGTQETQYF.

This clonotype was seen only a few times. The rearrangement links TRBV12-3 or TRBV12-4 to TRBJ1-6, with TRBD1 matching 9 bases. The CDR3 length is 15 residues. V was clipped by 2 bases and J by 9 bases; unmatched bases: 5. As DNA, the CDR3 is TGTGCCAGCAGTTTAAGGGGACAGGGAGTTTCACCCCTCCACTTT. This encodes CASSLRGQGVSPLHF.

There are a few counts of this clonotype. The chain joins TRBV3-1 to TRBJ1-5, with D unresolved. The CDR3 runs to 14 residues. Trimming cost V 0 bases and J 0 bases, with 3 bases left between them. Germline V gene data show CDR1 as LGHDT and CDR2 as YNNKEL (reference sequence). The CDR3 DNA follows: TGTGCCAGCAGCCAAGAGACTAGCAATCAGCCCCAGCATTTT. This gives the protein CASSQETSNQPQHF.

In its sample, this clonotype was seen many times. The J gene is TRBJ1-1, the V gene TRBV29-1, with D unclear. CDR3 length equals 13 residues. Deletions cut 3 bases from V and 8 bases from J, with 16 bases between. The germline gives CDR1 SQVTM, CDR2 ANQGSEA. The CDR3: CSVDGLGLKEAFF. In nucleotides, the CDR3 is TGCAGCGTTGATGGTCTAGGCCTTAAGGAAGCTTTCTTT.

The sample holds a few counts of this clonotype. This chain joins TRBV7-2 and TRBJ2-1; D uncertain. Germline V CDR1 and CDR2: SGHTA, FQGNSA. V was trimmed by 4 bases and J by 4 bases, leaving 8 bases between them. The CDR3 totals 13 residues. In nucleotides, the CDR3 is TGTGCCAGCAGCTCGACGGGTTACAATGAGCAGTTCTTC. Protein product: CASSSTGYNEQFF.

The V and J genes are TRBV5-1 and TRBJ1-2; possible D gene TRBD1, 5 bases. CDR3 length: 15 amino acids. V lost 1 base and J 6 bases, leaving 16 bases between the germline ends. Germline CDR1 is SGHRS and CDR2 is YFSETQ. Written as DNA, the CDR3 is TGCGCCAGCAGCTTGTCAGCAGGGCAGGAGGATGGCTACACCTTC. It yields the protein CASSLSAGQEDGYTF.

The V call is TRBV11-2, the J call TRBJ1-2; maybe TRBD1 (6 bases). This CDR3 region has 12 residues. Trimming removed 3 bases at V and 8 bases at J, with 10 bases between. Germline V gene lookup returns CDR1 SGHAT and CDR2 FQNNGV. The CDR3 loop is CASSLGAGGYTF. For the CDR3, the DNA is TGTGCCAGCAGCTTGGGGGCGGGCGGCTACACCTTC.

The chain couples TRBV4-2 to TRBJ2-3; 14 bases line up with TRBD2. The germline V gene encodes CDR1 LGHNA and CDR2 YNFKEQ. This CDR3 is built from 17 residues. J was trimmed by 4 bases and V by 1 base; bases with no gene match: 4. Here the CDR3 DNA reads TGTGCCAGCAGCCAAGGGGGACTAGCGGGGGTTTCAGATACGCAGTATTTT. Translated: CASSQGGLAGVSDTQYF.

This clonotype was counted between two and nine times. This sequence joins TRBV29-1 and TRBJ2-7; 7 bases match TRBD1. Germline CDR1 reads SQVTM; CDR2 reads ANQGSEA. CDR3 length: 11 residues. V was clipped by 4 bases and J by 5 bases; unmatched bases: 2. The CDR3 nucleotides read TGCAGCGTTGCCACAGGGGACGAGCAGTACTTC. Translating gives CSVATGDEQYF.

The DNA of the CDR3 is TGCAGTGCTAGAGATCGGGGGGGAGCTTTCTTT. As protein: CSARDRGGAFF. The chain couples TRBV20-1 to TRBJ1-1, with D possibly TRBD1 on 5 matching bases. The CDR3 spans 11 residues. Trimming stripped 0 bases from V and 10 bases from J, with 9 bases between. Germline-derived CDR1 and CDR2 are DFQATT and SNEGSKA (reference sequence).

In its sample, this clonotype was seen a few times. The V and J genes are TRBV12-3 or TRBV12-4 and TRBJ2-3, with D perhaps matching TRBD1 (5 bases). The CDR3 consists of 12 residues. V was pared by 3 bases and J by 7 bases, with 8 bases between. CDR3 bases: TGTGCCAGCAGTTTGGGGCAGCATACGCAGTATTTT. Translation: CASSLGQHTQYF.

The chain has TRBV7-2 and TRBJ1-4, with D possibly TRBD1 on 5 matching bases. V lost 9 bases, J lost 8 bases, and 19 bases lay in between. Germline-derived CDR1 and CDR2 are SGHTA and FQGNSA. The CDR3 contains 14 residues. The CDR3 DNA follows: TGTGCCAGTCGCCCGGGGGGGGATCGAGAAAAACTGTTTTTT. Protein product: CASRPGGDREKLFF.